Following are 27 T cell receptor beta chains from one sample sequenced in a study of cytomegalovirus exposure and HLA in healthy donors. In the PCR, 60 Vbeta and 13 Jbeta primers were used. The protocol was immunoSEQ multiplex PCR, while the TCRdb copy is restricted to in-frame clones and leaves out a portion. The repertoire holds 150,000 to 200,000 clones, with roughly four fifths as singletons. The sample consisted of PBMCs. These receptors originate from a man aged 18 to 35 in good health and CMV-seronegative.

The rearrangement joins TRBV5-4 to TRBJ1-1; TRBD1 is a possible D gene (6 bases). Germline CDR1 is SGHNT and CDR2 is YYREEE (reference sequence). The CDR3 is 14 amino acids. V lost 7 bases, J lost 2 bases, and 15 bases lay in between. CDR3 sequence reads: CASASGRGNTEAFF. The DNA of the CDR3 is TGTGCCAGCGCCTCGGGCAGGGGAAACACTGAAGCTTTCTTT.

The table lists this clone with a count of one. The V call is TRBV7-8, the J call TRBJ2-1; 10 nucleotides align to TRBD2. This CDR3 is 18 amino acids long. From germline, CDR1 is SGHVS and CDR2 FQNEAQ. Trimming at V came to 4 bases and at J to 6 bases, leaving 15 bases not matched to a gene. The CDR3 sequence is CASSSPKRGGRVFNEQFF. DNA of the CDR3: TGTGCCAGCAGCTCCCCAAAGCGGGGGGGCCGGGTCTTCAATGAGCAGTTCTTC. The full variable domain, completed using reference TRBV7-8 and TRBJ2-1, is GAGVSQSPRYKVAKRGQDVALRCDPISGHVSLFWYQQALGQGPEFLTYFQNEAQLDKSGLPSDRFFAERPEGSVSTLKIQRTQQEDSAVYLCASSSPKRGGRVFNEQFFGPGTRLTVL.

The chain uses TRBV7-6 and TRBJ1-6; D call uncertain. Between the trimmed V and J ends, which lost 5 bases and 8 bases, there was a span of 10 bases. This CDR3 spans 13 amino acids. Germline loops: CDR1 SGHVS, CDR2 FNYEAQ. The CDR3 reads CASSLYGDSPLHF. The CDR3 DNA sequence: TGTGCCAGCAGCCTTTACGGGGATTCACCCCTCCACTTT.

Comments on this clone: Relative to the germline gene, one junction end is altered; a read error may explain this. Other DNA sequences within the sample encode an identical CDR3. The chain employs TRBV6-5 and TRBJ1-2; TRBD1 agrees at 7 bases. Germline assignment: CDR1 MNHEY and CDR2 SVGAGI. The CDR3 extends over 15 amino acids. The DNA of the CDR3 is TGTGCCAGCAGTTACTCCCAGGGGGTGGGCTATGGCTATACCTTC. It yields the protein CASSYSQGVGYGYTF.

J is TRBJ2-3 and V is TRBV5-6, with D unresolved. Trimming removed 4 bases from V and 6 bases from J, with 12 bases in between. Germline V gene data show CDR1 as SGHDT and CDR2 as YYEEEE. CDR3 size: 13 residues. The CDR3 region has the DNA TGTGCCAGCAGCCCCTACCGGAGTGATACGCAGTATTTT. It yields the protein CASSPYRSDTQYF.

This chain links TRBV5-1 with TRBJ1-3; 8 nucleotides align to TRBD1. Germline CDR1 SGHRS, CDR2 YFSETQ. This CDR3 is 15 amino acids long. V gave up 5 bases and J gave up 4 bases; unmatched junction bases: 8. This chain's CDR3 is CASSRTGTEGNTIYF. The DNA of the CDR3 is TGCGCCAGCAGTCGGACAGGGACGGAAGGAAACACCATATATTTT. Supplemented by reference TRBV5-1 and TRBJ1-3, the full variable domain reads KAGVTQTPRYLIKTRGQQVTLSCSPISGHRSVSWYQQTPGQGLQFLFEYFSETQRNKGNFPGRFSGRQFSNSRSEMNVSTLELGDSALYLCASSRTGTEGNTIYFGEGSWLTVV.

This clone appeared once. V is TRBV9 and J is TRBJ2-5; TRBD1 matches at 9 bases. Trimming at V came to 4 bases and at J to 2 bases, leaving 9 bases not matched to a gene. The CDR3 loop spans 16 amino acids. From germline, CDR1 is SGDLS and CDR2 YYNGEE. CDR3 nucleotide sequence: TGTGCCAGCAGCCCGCCCGACAGGGGGTCTCAAGAGACCCAGTACTTC. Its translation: CASSPPDRGSQETQYF.

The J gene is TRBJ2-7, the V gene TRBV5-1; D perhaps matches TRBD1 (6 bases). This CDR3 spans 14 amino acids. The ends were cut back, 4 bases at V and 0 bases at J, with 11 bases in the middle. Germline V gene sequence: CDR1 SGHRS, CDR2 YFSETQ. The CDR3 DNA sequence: TGCGCCAGCAGCCCCGGGACACCCTCCTACGAGCAGTACTTC. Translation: CASSPGTPSYEQYF. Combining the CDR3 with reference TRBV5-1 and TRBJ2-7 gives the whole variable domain KAGVTQTPRYLIKTRGQQVTLSCSPISGHRSVSWYQQTPGQGLQFLFEYFSETQRNKGNFPGRFSGRQFSNSRSEMNVSTLELGDSALYLCASSPGTPSYEQYFGPGTRLTVT.

CDR3 region: CASRCPPDTYNSPLHF. For the CDR3, the DNA is TGTGCAAGTCGCTGCCCTCCGGACACCTATAATTCACCCCTCCACTTT. The V call is TRBV12-2, the J call TRBJ1-6; the table's TRBD1 call for D was not verified on the DNA. TRBV12-2 is labeled a pseudogene. This CDR3 spans 16 amino acids.

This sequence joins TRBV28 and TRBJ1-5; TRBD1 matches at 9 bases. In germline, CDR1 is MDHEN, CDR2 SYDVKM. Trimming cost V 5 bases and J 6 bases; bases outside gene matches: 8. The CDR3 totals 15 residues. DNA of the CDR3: TGTGCCAGCAGTGGGGACAGGGAGAGAGGTCAGCCCCAGCATTTT. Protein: CASSGDRERGQPQHF.

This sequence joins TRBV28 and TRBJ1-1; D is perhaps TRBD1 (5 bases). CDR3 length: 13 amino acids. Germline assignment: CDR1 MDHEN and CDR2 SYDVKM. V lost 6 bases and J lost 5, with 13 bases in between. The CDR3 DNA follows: TGTGCCAGCAGACGTGGGGGGTATACTGAAGCTTTCTTT. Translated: CASRRGGYTEAFF.

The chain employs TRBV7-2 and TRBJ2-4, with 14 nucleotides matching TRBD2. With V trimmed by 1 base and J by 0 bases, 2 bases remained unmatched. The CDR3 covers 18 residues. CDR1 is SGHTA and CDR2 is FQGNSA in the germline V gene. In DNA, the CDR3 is TGTGCCAGCAGCTTAGGACTAGCGGGGGGGCTAGCCAAAAACATTCAGTACTTC. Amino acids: CASSLGLAGGLAKNIQYF.

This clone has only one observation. CDR3 protein: CAISGDRGRVSGELFF. The CDR3 DNA is TGTGCCATCAGTGGGGACAGGGGGCGCGTTTCCGGGGAGCTGTTTTTT. The chain recombines TRBV10-3 with TRBJ2-2; 12 bases are shared with TRBD1. The trim removed 4 bases at V and 6 bases at J, leaving 6 bases unmatched. This CDR3 is 16 amino acids long. Germline assignment: CDR1 ENHRY and CDR2 SYGVKD.

The CDR3 sequence is CASSKVAGWVKETQYF. CDR3 coding DNA: TGTGCCAGCAGCAAAGTCGCGGGGTGGGTAAAAGAGACCCAGTACTTC. The J gene is TRBJ2-5, the V gene TRBV21-1; the table's D call of TRBD2 was not tested on the DNA. TRBV21-1 is a recognized pseudogene. The CDR3 is 16 residues long.

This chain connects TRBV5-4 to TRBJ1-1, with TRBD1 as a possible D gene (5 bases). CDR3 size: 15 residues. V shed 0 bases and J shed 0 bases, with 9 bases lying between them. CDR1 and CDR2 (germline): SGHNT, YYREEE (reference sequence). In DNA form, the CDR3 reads TGTGCCAGCAGCTTGGTTAAAGGGGTGAACACTGAAGCTTTCTTT. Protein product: CASSLVKGVNTEAFF.

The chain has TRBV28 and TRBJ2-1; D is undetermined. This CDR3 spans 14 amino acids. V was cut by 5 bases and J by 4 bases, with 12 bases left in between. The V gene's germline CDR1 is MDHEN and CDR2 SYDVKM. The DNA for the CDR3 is TGTGCCAGCAGTCCCTTCGCGGAGTACAATGAGCAGTTCTTC. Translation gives CASSPFAEYNEQFF.

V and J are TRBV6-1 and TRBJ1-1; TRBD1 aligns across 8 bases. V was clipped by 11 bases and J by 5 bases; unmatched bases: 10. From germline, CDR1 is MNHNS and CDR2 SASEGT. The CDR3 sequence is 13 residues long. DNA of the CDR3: TGTGCCGGAAAGGACAGGGTGGGGACTGAAGCTTTCTTT. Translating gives CAGKDRVGTEAFF.

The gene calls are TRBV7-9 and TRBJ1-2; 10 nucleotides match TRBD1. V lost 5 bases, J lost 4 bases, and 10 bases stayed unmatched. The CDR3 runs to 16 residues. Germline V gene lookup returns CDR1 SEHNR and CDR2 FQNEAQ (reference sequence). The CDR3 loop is CASSPKTGGRFYGYTF. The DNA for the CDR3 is TGTGCCAGCAGCCCCAAGACAGGGGGCAGGTTCTATGGCTACACCTTC.

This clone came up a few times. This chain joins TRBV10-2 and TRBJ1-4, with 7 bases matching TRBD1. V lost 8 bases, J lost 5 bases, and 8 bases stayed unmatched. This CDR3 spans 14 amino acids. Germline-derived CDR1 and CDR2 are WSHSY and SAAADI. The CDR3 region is CASAPQGKNEKLFF. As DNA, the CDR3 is TGCGCCAGCGCCCCACAGGGGAAGAATGAAAAACTGTTTTTT.

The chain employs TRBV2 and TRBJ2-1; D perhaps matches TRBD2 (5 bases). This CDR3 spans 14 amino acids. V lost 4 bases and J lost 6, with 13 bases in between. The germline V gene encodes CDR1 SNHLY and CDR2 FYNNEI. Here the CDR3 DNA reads TGTGCCAGCAGTGCGGCTAGGAGCGGCAATGAGCAGTTCTTC. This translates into CASSAARSGNEQFF.

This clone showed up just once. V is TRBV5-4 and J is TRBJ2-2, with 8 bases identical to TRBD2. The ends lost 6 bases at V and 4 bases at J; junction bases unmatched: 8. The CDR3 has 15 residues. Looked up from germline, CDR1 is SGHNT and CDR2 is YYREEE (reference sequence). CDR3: CASNPGGPGTGELFF. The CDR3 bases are TGTGCCAGCAACCCGGGGGGGCCGGGCACCGGGGAGCTGTTTTTT.

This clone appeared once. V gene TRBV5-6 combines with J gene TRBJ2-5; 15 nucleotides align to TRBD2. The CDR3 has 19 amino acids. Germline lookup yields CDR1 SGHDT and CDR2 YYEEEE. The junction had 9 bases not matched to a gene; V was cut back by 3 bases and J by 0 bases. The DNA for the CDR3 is TGTGCCAGCAGCTGGGGACTAGCGGGGGGAGAGGGGCACCAAGAGACCCAGTACTTC. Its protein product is CASSWGLAGGEGHQETQYF.

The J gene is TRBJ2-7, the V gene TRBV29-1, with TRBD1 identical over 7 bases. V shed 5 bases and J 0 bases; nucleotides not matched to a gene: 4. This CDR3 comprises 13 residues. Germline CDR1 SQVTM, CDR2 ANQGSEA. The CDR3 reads CSVYRDSSYEQYF. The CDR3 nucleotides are TGCAGCGTTTACCGGGACAGCTCCTACGAGCAGTACTTC.

The CDR3 sequence is CASSAGQGARTEAFF. The CDR3, as DNA: TGTGCCAGCAGCGCGGGACAGGGGGCGCGAACTGAAGCTTTCTTT. The chain is built from TRBV7-9 and TRBJ1-1, with 12 nucleotides matching TRBD1. CDR1 and CDR2 from the germline V gene are SEHNR and FQNEAQ (reference sequence). V lost 5 bases, J lost 5 bases, and 6 bases stayed unmatched. The CDR3 contains 15 residues. Filled out from reference TRBV7-9 and TRBJ1-1, the complete variable domain reads DTGVSQNPRHKITKRGQNVTFRCDPISEHNRLYWYRQTLGQGPEFLTYFQNEAQLEKSRLLSDRFSAERPKGSFSTLEIQRTEQGDSAMYLCASSAGQGARTEAFFGQGTRLTVV.

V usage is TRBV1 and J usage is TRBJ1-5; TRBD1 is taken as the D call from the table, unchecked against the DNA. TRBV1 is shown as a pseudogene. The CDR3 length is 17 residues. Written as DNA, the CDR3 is TGCACCAGCAGCCGGAACCCGGGACAGGGCTTCAATCAGCCCCAGCATTTT. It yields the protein CTSSRNPGQGFNQPQHF.

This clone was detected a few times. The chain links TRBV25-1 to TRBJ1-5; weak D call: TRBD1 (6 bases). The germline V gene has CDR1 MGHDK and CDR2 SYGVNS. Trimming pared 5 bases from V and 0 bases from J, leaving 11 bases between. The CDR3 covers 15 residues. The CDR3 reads CASSKGQYSNQPQHF. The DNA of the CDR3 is TGTGCCAGCAGTAAAGGACAGTATAGCAATCAGCCCCAGCATTTT.

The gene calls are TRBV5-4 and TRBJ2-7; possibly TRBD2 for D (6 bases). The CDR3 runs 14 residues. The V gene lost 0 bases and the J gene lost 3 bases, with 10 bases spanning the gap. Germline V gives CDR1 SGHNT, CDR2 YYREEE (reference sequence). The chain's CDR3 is CASSLDAGNYEQYF. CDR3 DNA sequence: TGTGCCAGCAGCTTGGACGCGGGGAACTACGAGCAGTACTTC.